Presented here are 21 T cell receptor beta chains from one specimen sequenced in a study of radiation and T cells in renal cell carcinoma. The protocol was immunoSEQ multiplex PCR, while the TCRdb copy is restricted to in-frame clones and leaves out a portion. The data show 110,000 to 150,000 clones, with around nine tenths seen just once and approximately 12% held by the top ten. Time point reported: baseline pretreatment blood. Noted treatment: 15 Gy SBRT to primary tumor, nephrectomy 4 weeks later. Sequenced here: blood, sampled from a patient whose treatment included radiotherapy and nephrectomy. The receptors shown here come from a woman aged 45-60 years with renal cell carcinoma.

The V gene is TRBV5-4, the J gene TRBJ2-6; a weak D match, TRBD1 (6 bases). Germline values: CDR1 SGHNT, CDR2 YYREEE (reference sequence). Trimming took off 4 bases at V and 0 bases at J, with 14 bases between the two ends. The CDR3 runs to 17 residues. The CDR3 DNA reads as TGTGCCAGCAGCCAGGGGACGGCCAACTCTGGGGCCAACGTCCTGACTTTC. This encodes CASSQGTANSGANVLTF.

The chain has TRBV4-1 and TRBJ1-1, with D perhaps matching TRBD1 (6 bases). The germline CDR1 and CDR2 sequences are MGHRA and YSYEKL. This CDR3 has 15 residues. V lost 5 bases and J 6 bases, leaving 19 bases between the germline ends. The CDR3 region is CASSEKDKPGAEAFF. The CDR3 DNA sequence: TGCGCCAGCAGCGAGAAAGACAAGCCAGGGGCTGAAGCTTTCTTT.

This sequence joins TRBV19 and TRBJ2-7, with 8 bases lining up with TRBD1. The V gene end was trimmed by 3 bases and the J gene end by 6 bases; junction bases not matched to a gene: 10. The CDR3 extends over 15 amino acids. Germline loops: CDR1 LNHDA, CDR2 SQIVND (reference sequence). The DNA for the CDR3 is TGTGCCAGTAGTATCTCCAGGGGGCCGATCGTCGAGCAGTACTTC. Encoded protein: CASSISRGPIVEQYF.

This clone was seen a handful of times. The chain joins TRBV6-5 to TRBJ1-5, with a tentative D call TRBD1 (5 bases). The V gene lost 4 bases and the J gene lost 2 bases, with 9 bases spanning the gap. The CDR3 has 14 residues. Germline V CDR1 and CDR2: MNHEY, SVGAGI. The CDR3 DNA sequence: TGTGCCAGCAGTTTCAGGGAGGGCAATCAGCCCCAGCATTTT. Protein product: CASSFREGNQPQHF.

This rearrangement joins TRBV5-1 to TRBJ2-5; tentatively, D is TRBD1 (7 bases). The V end was cut by 5 bases, the J end by 5 bases, with 16 bases between. The CDR3 contains 14 residues. Germline CDR1 SGHRS, CDR2 YFSETQ. The CDR3 is CASRQGGAGETQYF. CDR3 bases: TGCGCCAGCAGGCAAGGGGGCGCGGGGGAGACCCAGTACTTC. The full variable domain, completed using reference TRBV5-1 and TRBJ2-5, is KAGVTQTPRYLIKTRGQQVTLSCSPISGHRSVSWYQQTPGQGLQFLFEYFSETQRNKGNFPGRFSGRQFSNSRSEMNVSTLELGDSALYLCASRQGGAGETQYFGPGTRLLVL.

The chain has TRBV7-9 and TRBJ2-2, with D perhaps matching TRBD1 (6 bases). The V end was cut by 6 bases, the J end by 1 base, with 15 bases between. There are 16 residues in the CDR3. Germline V lookup: CDR1 SEHNR, CDR2 FQNEAQ (reference sequence). The CDR3 sequence is CASRLQPGQNTGELFF. For the CDR3, the DNA is TGTGCCAGCAGGTTACAACCGGGACAGAACACCGGGGAGCTGTTTTTT.

The chain combines TRBV5-1 with TRBJ1-1; D ambiguous. The CDR3 loop spans 15 amino acids. Per the germline V gene, CDR1 is SGHRS and CDR2 is YFSETQ. Trimming removed 0 bases from V and 6 bases from J, with 15 bases in between. This CDR3 is CASSLDNLGTAEAFF. The CDR3 DNA follows: TGCGCCAGCAGCTTGGACAACCTAGGAACCGCTGAAGCTTTCTTT.

This clone appeared a single time. V is TRBV7-2 and J is TRBJ1-3; tentative D call: TRBD1 (5 bases). The germline V gene encodes CDR1 SGHTA and CDR2 FQGNSA. The CDR3 runs 15 residues. V was pared by 1 base and J by 2 bases, with 9 bases between. The CDR3 DNA sequence: TGTGCCAGCAGCTTAGTGGGGGAACCTGGAAACACCATATATTTT. Translated, it gives CASSLVGEPGNTIYF.

This chain joins TRBV11-3 and TRBJ2-1, with D possibly TRBD2 on 6 matching bases. Germline V gives CDR1 SGHNT, CDR2 YENEEA. V was shortened by 5 bases and J by 0 bases, with 20 bases between the two germline ends. CDR3 length: 18 residues. Here the CDR3 DNA reads TGTGCCAGCAGCGTGGGCTATGGGGGGTCCAGCTCCTACAATGAGCAGTTCTTC. Protein product: CASSVGYGGSSSYNEQFF.

The CDR3 region has the DNA TGTGCCAGCAGTGTTCTGAGGGGAGAGACCCAGTACTTC. Its protein is CASSVLRGETQYF. V and J are TRBV6-4 and TRBJ2-5, with D tentatively TRBD1 or TRBD2 (5 bases each). With 4 bases removed from V and 4 bases from J, the gap between germline ends came to 10 bases. The germline V gene has CDR1 MRHNA and CDR2 SNTAGT. This CDR3 comprises 13 residues.

J is TRBJ2-1 and V is TRBV10-2; 11 bases agree with TRBD2. Germline CDR1 and CDR2: WSHSY and SAAADI. The CDR3 extends over 15 amino acids. V lost 6 bases to trimming and J lost 4 bases; unmatched junction nucleotides: 5. The CDR3 here is CASSSGTSGYNEQFF. CDR3 DNA sequence: TGCGCCAGCAGCTCCGGGACTAGCGGATACAATGAGCAGTTCTTC.

The CDR3 nucleotides are TGCGCCAGCAGTAAAGATCTTGGGGCAGAGGAGTTCTTC. As protein: CASSKDLGAEEFF. The chain joins TRBV5-1 to TRBJ2-1, with a tentative D call TRBD1 (5 bases). The germline V and J ends were trimmed by 5 bases and 14 bases, with 20 bases remaining between them. The CDR3 loop spans 13 amino acids. Germline V lookup: CDR1 SGHRS, CDR2 YFSETQ.

The chain combines TRBV7-9 with TRBJ1-2; D is unclear. The germline V and J ends were trimmed by 5 bases and 4 bases, with 17 bases remaining between them. This CDR3 is 15 amino acids long. Per germline, CDR1 SEHNR and CDR2 FQNEAQ (reference sequence). CDR3 coding DNA: TGTGCCAGCAGCCGAGAAGGGAGTCCCTTCTATGGCTACACCTTC. Protein: CASSREGSPFYGYTF.

The chain carries TRBV11-1 and TRBJ2-2; D gene unclear. Trimming pared 2 bases from V and 5 bases from J, leaving 6 bases between. Germline CDR1 SGHAT, CDR2 FQDESV (reference sequence). The CDR3 loop spans 13 amino acids. This CDR3 is CASSLIMTGELFF. As DNA, the CDR3 is TGTGCCAGCAGCTTAATCATGACCGGGGAGCTGTTTTTT.

This chain joins TRBV4-3 and TRBJ1-4, with a possible D match to TRBD1 (6 bases). This CDR3 comprises 15 residues. Trimming removed 0 bases from V and 6 bases from J, with 11 bases in between. Looked up from germline, CDR1 is LGHNA and CDR2 is YSLEER. The CDR3 DNA follows: TGCGCCAGCAGCCAAGAGATGGGGGCGGATGAAAAACTGTTTTTT. Protein sequence: CASSQEMGADEKLFF.

DNA of the CDR3: TGCAGCGTGTCGGGGCTCCATGGCTACACCTTC. Translation gives CSVSGLHGYTF. This chain joins TRBV29-1 and TRBJ1-2, with D perhaps TRBD1 (5 bases). CDR1 and CDR2 from the germline V gene are SQVTM and ANQGSEA. The CDR3 totals 11 residues. V dropped 6 bases and J dropped 6 bases, with 11 bases sitting between them.

The chain combines TRBV11-2 with TRBJ1-6; no definite D call. V gave up 4 bases and J gave up 11 bases, with 6 bases separating them. Looked up from germline, CDR1 is SGHAT and CDR2 is FQNNGV. The CDR3 is 11 amino acids. DNA of the CDR3: TGTGCCAGCAGCTCAACCCCACCCCTCCACTTT. Encoded protein: CASSSTPPLHF. The variable domain in full, completed from reference TRBV11-2 and TRBJ1-6, reads EAGVAQSPRYKIIEKRQSVAFWCNPISGHATLYWYQQILGQGPKLLIQFQNNGVVDDSQLPKDRFSAERLKGVDSTLKIQPAKLEDSAVYLCASSSTPPLHFGNGTRLTVT.

J is TRBJ1-4 and V is TRBV6-1; weak D call: TRBD1 (6 bases). The ends were cut back, 7 bases at V and 3 bases at J, with 9 bases in the middle. There are 13 residues in the CDR3. In germline, CDR1 is MNHNS, CDR2 SASEGT. The CDR3 here is CASTGASNEKLFF. The CDR3 region has the DNA TGTGCCAGCACGGGGGCGTCTAATGAAAAACTGTTTTTT.

This clone has only a few counts. The V call is TRBV29-1, the J call TRBJ1-3; D remains ambiguous. Between the trimmed V and J ends, which lost 4 bases and 4 bases, there was a span of 8 bases. This CDR3 is built from 12 residues. CDR1 SQVTM and CDR2 ANQGSEA come from the germline V gene. The CDR3 region is CSVGETGNTIYF. CDR3 in DNA: TGCAGCGTTGGGGAAACAGGAAACACCATATATTTT.

The rearrangement links TRBV6-4 to TRBJ2-1, with 8 bases matching TRBD2. The V gene end was trimmed by 4 bases and the J gene end by 5 bases; junction bases not matched to a gene: 7. CDR3 length: 15 residues. CDR1 and CDR2 (germline): MRHNA, SNTAGT. The DNA of the CDR3 is TGTGCCAGCAGTGCAGAAGCGGGGGTAAACAATGAGCAGTTCTTC. Protein product: CASSAEAGVNNEQFF.

The chain has TRBV7-6 and TRBJ1-6; D uncertain. V lost 1 base to trimming and J lost 2 bases, with 3 bases between them. The CDR3 totals 14 residues. Germline CDR1 SGHVS, CDR2 FNYEAQ. Here the CDR3 reads CASSLEAYNSPLHF. CDR3 sequence (DNA): TGTGCCAGCAGCTTAGAAGCCTATAATTCACCCCTCCACTTT.